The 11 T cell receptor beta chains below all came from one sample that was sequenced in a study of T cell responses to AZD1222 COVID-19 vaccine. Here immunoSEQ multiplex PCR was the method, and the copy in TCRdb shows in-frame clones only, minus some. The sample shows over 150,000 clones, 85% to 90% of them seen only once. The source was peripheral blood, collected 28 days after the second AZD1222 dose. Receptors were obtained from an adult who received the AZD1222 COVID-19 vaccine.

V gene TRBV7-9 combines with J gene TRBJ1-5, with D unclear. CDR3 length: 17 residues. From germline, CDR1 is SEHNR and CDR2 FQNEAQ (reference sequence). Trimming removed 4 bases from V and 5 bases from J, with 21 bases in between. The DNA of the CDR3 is TGTGCCAGCAGCTCCGGCGGCCTTTTGGCCTTAGATCAGCCCCAGCATTTT. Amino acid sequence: CASSSGGLLALDQPQHF.

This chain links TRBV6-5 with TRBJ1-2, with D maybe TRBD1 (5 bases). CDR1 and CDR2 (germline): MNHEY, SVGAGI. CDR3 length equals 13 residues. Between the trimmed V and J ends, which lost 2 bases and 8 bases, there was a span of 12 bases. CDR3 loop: CASSYDGAGGYTF. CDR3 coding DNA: TGTGCCAGCAGTTACGACGGGGCGGGAGGCTACACCTTC.

CDR3 residues: CASSSQGALTVNTEAFF. In DNA form, the CDR3 reads TGTGCCAGCAGCTCACAGGGGGCCCTAACCGTGAACACTGAAGCTTTCTTT. The chain uses TRBV11-2 and TRBJ1-1, with 9 bases aligning to TRBD1. The CDR3 is made up of 17 amino acids. Per germline, CDR1 SGHAT and CDR2 FQNNGV. J lost 0 bases, V lost 4 bases, and 9 bases had no gene match. Based on the CDR3 plus reference TRBV11-2 and TRBJ1-1, the full variable domain is EAGVAQSPRYKIIEKRQSVAFWCNPISGHATLYWYQQILGQGPKLLIQFQNNGVVDDSQLPKDRFSAERLKGVDSTLKIQPAKLEDSAVYLCASSSQGALTVNTEAFFGQGTRLTVV.

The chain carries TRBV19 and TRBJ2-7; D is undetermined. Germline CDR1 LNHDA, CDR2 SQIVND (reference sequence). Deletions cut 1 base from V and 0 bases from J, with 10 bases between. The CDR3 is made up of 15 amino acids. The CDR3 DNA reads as TGTGCCAGTAGTATAGGACCCCGGGCCTCCTACGAGCAGTACTTC. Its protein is CASSIGPRASYEQYF.

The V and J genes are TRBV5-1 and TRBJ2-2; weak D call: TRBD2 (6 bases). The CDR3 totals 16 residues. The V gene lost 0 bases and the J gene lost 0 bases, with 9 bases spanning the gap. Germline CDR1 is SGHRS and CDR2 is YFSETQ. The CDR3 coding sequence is TGCGCCAGCAGCTTGGCCGGGGGACCGAACACCGGGGAGCTGTTTTTT. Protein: CASSLAGGPNTGELFF.

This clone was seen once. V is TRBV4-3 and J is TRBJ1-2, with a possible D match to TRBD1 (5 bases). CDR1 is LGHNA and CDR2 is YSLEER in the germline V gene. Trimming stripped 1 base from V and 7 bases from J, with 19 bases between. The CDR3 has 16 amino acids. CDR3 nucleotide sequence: TGCGCCAGCAGCCAAGCGGCTGTGAGCGGGGCGGGTGGCTACACCTTC. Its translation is CASSQAAVSGAGGYTF.

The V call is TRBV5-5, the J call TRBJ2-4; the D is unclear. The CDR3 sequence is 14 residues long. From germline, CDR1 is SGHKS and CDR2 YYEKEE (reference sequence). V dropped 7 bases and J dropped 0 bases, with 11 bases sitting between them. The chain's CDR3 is CASYYETAKNIQYF. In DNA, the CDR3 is TGTGCCAGCTACTATGAAACAGCCAAAAACATTCAGTACTTC.

This chain's CDR3 is CASSHSGTGPNEQYF. The CDR3 DNA sequence: TGCGCCAGCAGTCACTCCGGGACAGGTCCCAACGAGCAGTACTTC. The chain is built from TRBV23-1 and TRBJ2-7; 8 bases fit TRBD1. TRBV23-1 is an ORF, and what it does is uncertain. Trimming cost V 3 bases and J 5 bases; bases outside gene matches: 9. CDR3 length: 15 amino acids.

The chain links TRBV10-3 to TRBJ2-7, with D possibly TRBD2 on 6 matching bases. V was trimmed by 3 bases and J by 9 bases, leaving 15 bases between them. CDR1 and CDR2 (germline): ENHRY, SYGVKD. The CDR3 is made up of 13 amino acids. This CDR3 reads CAISDASGTGQYF. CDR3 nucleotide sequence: TGTGCCATCAGTGACGCTTCAGGGACTGGGCAGTACTTC.

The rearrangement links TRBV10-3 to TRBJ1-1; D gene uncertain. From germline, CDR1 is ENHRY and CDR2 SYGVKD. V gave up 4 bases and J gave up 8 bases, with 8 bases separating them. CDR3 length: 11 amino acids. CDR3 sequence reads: CAISGEGEAFF. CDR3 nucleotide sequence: TGTGCCATCAGTGGGGAGGGAGAAGCTTTCTTT.

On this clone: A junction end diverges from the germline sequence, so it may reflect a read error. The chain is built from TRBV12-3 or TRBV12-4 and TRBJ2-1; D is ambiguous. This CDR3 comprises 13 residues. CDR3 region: CASSSLLFARSLF. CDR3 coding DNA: TGTGCCAGCAGTTCCCTCCTCTTTGCACGGAGTCTCTTC.